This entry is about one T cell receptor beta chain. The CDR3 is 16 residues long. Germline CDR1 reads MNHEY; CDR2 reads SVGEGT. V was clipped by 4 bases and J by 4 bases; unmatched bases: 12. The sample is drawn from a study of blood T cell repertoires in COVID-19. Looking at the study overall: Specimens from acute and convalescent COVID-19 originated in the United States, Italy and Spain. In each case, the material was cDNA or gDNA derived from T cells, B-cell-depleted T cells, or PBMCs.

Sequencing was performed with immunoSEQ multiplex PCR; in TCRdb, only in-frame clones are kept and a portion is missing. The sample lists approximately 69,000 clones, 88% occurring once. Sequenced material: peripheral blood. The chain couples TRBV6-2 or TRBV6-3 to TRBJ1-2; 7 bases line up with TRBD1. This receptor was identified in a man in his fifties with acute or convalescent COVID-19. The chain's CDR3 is CASSFRGQAPTYGYTF. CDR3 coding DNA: TGTGCCAGCAGTTTCCGAGGACAGGCGCCTACCTATGGCTACACCTTC.